Listed below are T cell receptor beta chains from one sample, sequenced in a study of blood T cell repertoires in COVID-19. Only in-frame clones appear in the TCRdb table, and some are missing; sequencing was by immunoSEQ multiplex PCR. Of hundreds of thousands of clones in the sample, more than 80% were seen once. Sequenced sample: PBMCs or T cells enriched from blood (not recorded which). The origin of the receptors is a man between 18 and 29 years old who had recovered from COVID-19. Both conserved end residues are part of each CDR3.

cdr3_length	j_call	v_call	cdr3_aa
14	TRBJ1-2	TRBV14	CASSHLPQGRGYTF
14	TRBJ2-3	TRBV7-3	CASSLTALGDTQYF
17	TRBJ1-6	TRBV4-1	CASSQDGARGYNSPLHF
11	TRBJ2-5	TRBV5-6	CASSLEGSQYF
13	TRBJ2-2	TRBV7-3	CASSFSNTGELFF
14	TRBJ1-4	TRBV4-1	CASSRVGYNEKLFF
11	TRBJ2-1	TRBV9	CASSLGLEQFF
17	TRBJ1-1	TRBV6-6	CASSRADSRIEPLEAFF
13	TRBJ2-3	TRBV7-3	CASSLAGADTQYF
16	TRBJ2-5	TRBV7-9	CASTSQWGQGEETQYF
14	TRBJ1-5	TRBV6-5	CASRTGGSNQPQHF
16	TRBJ2-7	TRBV3-1/TRBV3-2	CASSPSWRVVSYEQYF
16	TRBJ2-1	TRBV14	CASSQDGQGTYNEQFF
15	TRBJ1-5	TRBV7-8	CASSLSGQSNQPQHF
14	TRBJ1-1	TRBV19	CASTPARANTEAFF
16	TRBJ2-3	TRBV3-1/TRBV3-2	CASSPFSGGPTDTQYF
12	TRBJ2-3	TRBV7-8	CASSLRLDTQYF
14	TRBJ2-1	TRBV24-1	CATSDSGVYNEQFF
17	TRBJ2-2	TRBV7-3	CASSPHGGGQGTGELFF
11	TRBJ2-7	TRBV28	CASSLSDEQYF
14	TRBJ1-2	TRBV28	CASSYPGENYGYTF
15	TRBJ2-7	TRBV28	CASSLYGAGIYEQYF
15	TRBJ2-7	TRBV5-1	CASSFDLTGPYEQYF
18	TRBJ2-4	TRBV19	CASSLRTGETVAKNIQYF
13	TRBJ2-1	TRBV28	CASTNHGRGEQFF
16	TRBJ2-3	TRBV5-1	CASSRTYSGGKDTQYF